This is a list of T cell receptor beta chains from one sample in a study of T cell responses to AZD1222 COVID-19 vaccine. The protocol was immunoSEQ multiplex PCR, while the TCRdb copy is restricted to in-frame clones and leaves out a portion. The sample includes some 50,000 clones, 85% to 90% of them seen just once. The starting material was peripheral blood, obtained 28 days after the second AZD1222 dose. These receptors all come from an adult who received the AZD1222 COVID-19 vaccine. The CDR3 runs from the conserved cysteine through the conserved F or W. A D gene is named only where the DNA matches it firmly. Size is stated for part of the rows, as once, few or many counts, or as a class when the clone is expanded.

j_gene: TRBJ2-1; abundance: .; d_gene: .; v_gene: TRBV4-3; CDR3aa: CASSHGTFVVNEQFF; CDR3nt: TGCGCCAGCAGCCATGGGACCTTCGTCGTCAATGAGCAGTTCTTC
j_gene: TRBJ1-3; abundance: few; d_gene: TRBD1; v_gene: TRBV28; CDR3aa: CASRTRQGAGNTIYF; CDR3nt: TGTGCCAGCCGCACCCGACAGGGAGCAGGAAACACCATATATTTT
j_gene: TRBJ1-3; abundance: once; d_gene: .; v_gene: TRBV5-5; CDR3aa: CASSLAVPLAGNTIYF; CDR3nt: TGTGCCAGCAGCTTGGCTGTGCCCCTGGCCGGAAACACCATATATTTT
j_gene: TRBJ1-5; abundance: .; d_gene: .; v_gene: TRBV19; CDR3aa: CASSIVWGPQPQHF; CDR3nt: TGTGCCAGTAGTATTGTATGGGGTCCTCAGCCCCAGCATTTT
j_gene: TRBJ1-2; abundance: .; d_gene: .; v_gene: TRBV6-4; CDR3aa: CASSGGGGYTF; CDR3nt: TGTGCCAGCAGTGGGGGTGGCGGCTACACCTTC
j_gene: TRBJ2-7; abundance: few; d_gene: TRBD1; v_gene: TRBV6-1; CDR3aa: CASSEAGTGGYEQYF; CDR3nt: TGTGCCAGCAGTGAAGCTGGGACAGGGGGCTACGAGCAGTACTTC
j_gene: TRBJ1-1; abundance: .; d_gene: .; v_gene: TRBV3-1/TRBV3-2; CDR3aa: CASSQRPGPANTEAFF; CDR3nt: TGTGCCAGCAGCCAGCGACCGGGACCCGCGAACACTGAAGCTTTCTTT
j_gene: TRBJ2-1; abundance: .; d_gene: TRBD1; v_gene: TRBV4-2; CDR3aa: CASSRQPGQTYNEQFF; CDR3nt: TGTGCCAGCAGCCGGCAGCCGGGACAGACCTACAATGAGCAGTTCTTC
j_gene: TRBJ1-1; abundance: .; d_gene: .; v_gene: TRBV6-5; CDR3aa: CASSYSNTGTEAFF; CDR3nt: TGTGCCAGCAGTTACTCGAATACGGGTACTGAAGCTTTCTTT
j_gene: TRBJ1-6; abundance: .; d_gene: .; v_gene: TRBV7-3; CDR3aa: CASSLESSYNSPLHF; CDR3nt: TGTGCCAGCAGCTTGGAGAGCTCCTATAATTCACCCCTCCACTTT
j_gene: TRBJ1-5; abundance: .; d_gene: TRBD1; v_gene: TRBV28; CDR3aa: CASSLTGSGNQPQHF; CDR3nt: TGTGCCAGCAGTTTGACAGGGAGCGGCAATCAGCCCCAGCATTTT
j_gene: TRBJ1-2; abundance: .; d_gene: TRBD1; v_gene: TRBV9; CDR3aa: CASRRQGAYGYTF; CDR3nt: TGTGCCAGCAGGAGACAGGGTGCCTATGGCTACACCTTC
j_gene: TRBJ2-7; abundance: once; d_gene: .; v_gene: TRBV28; CDR3aa: CASNLGPAYEQYF; CDR3nt: TGTGCCAGCAACCTGGGACCTGCCTACGAGCAGTACTTC
j_gene: TRBJ2-7; abundance: few; d_gene: .; v_gene: TRBV3-1/TRBV3-2; CDR3aa: CASSQGLLYEQYF; CDR3nt: TGTGCCAGCAGCCAAGGGCTACTCTACGAGCAGTACTTC
j_gene: TRBJ2-3; abundance: .; d_gene: TRBD2; v_gene: TRBV4-1; CDR3aa: CASSQDQALASGNTQYF; CDR3nt: TGCGCCAGCAGCCAAGATCAGGCTCTGGCTAGCGGAAATACGCAGTATTTT
j_gene: TRBJ2-7; abundance: .; d_gene: TRBD1; v_gene: TRBV4-1; CDR3aa: CASSHRDRGYEQYF; CDR3nt: TGCGCCAGCAGCCACCGGGACAGGGGGTACGAGCAGTACTTC
j_gene: TRBJ1-5; abundance: .; d_gene: .; v_gene: TRBV5-1; CDR3aa: CASSFKPNQPQHF; CDR3nt: TGCGCCAGCAGCTTTAAGCCCAATCAGCCCCAGCATTTT
j_gene: TRBJ1-5; abundance: .; d_gene: .; v_gene: TRBV4-1; CDR3aa: CASSQGVSGVHNSNQPQHF; CDR3nt: TGCGCCAGCAGCCAAGGGGTGTCAGGGGTCCATAATAGCAATCAGCCCCAGCATTTT
j_gene: TRBJ2-1; abundance: .; d_gene: TRBD2; v_gene: TRBV28; CDR3aa: CASTGTGGDEQFF; CDR3nt: TGTGCCAGTACCGGGACCGGGGGGGATGAGCAGTTCTTC
j_gene: TRBJ1-2; abundance: .; d_gene: .; v_gene: TRBV5-1; CDR3aa: CASSPDNYGYTF; CDR3nt: TGCGCCAGCAGCCCGGACAACTATGGCTACACCTTC
j_gene: TRBJ1-6; abundance: .; d_gene: .; v_gene: TRBV28; CDR3aa: CASSPRTPWVLGSSYNSPLHF; CDR3nt: TGTGCCAGCAGTCCACGGACACCTTGGGTCCTAGGAAGCTCCTATAATTCACCCCTCCACTTT
j_gene: TRBJ2-7; abundance: .; d_gene: .; v_gene: TRBV4-1; CDR3aa: CASSQDGPGGSYEQYF; CDR3nt: TGCGCCAGCAGCCAAGATGGGCCTGGAGGATCCTACGAGCAGTACTTC
j_gene: TRBJ2-1; abundance: .; d_gene: .; v_gene: TRBV7-2; CDR3aa: CASSLGPTVRYNEQFF; CDR3nt: TGTGCCAGCAGCTTAGGGCCAACAGTTCGCTACAATGAGCAGTTCTTC
j_gene: TRBJ2-7; abundance: .; d_gene: TRBD2; v_gene: TRBV4-1; CDR3aa: CASSPMVAGVYEQYF; CDR3nt: TGCGCCAGCAGCCCCATGGTAGCGGGAGTCTACGAGCAGTACTTC
j_gene: TRBJ1-4; abundance: .; d_gene: .; v_gene: TRBV7-9; CDR3aa: CASSLELGGSEKLFF; CDR3nt: TGTGCCAGCAGCTTAGAATTGGGGGGCAGTGAAAAACTGTTTTTT
j_gene: TRBJ1-4; abundance: .; d_gene: .; v_gene: TRBV9; CDR3aa: CASSVGGAGEKLFF; CDR3nt: TGTGCCAGCAGCGTTGGCGGGGCCGGCGAAAAACTGTTTTTT
j_gene: TRBJ1-4; abundance: .; d_gene: .; v_gene: TRBV7-2; CDR3aa: CASSLHATNEKLFF; CDR3nt: TGTGCCAGCAGCTTACATGCAACTAATGAAAAACTGTTTTTT
j_gene: TRBJ1-5; abundance: .; d_gene: .; v_gene: TRBV6-2/TRBV6-3; CDR3aa: CASSLQGSNQPQHF; CDR3nt: TGTGCCAGCAGCCTACAGGGTTCCAATCAGCCCCAGCATTTT
j_gene: TRBJ1-5; abundance: .; d_gene: TRBD1; v_gene: TRBV9; CDR3aa: CASSVEGAAGPQHF; CDR3nt: TGTGCCAGCAGCGTAGAGGGGGCCGCGGGGCCCCAGCATTTT
j_gene: TRBJ1-2; abundance: .; d_gene: .; v_gene: TRBV20-1; CDR3aa: CSASSSTGIGYTF; CDR3nt: TGCAGTGCTAGTAGCAGTACGGGAATTGGCTACACCTTC
j_gene: TRBJ2-2; abundance: .; d_gene: .; v_gene: TRBV9; CDR3aa: CASSVREGQAYTGELFF; CDR3nt: TGTGCCAGCAGCGTGCGGGAGGGACAGGCGTACACCGGGGAGCTGTTTTTT
j_gene: TRBJ2-5; abundance: .; d_gene: .; v_gene: TRBV19; CDR3aa: CASSPKSERETQYF; CDR3nt: TGTGCCAGTAGTCCCAAATCGGAAAGGGAGACCCAGTACTTC
j_gene: TRBJ2-1; abundance: .; d_gene: TRBD2; v_gene: TRBV29-1; CDR3aa: CSVGVASGYNEQFF; CDR3nt: TGCAGCGTTGGGGTGGCTAGCGGTTACAATGAGCAGTTCTTC
j_gene: TRBJ2-2; abundance: once; d_gene: TRBD1; v_gene: TRBV7-2; CDR3aa: CASSRNTGVGGELFF; CDR3nt: TGTGCCAGCAGCCGCAACACAGGGGTTGGCGGGGAGCTGTTTTTT
j_gene: TRBJ2-5; abundance: .; d_gene: .; v_gene: TRBV10-3; CDR3aa: CAIRSGTSEETQYF; CDR3nt: TGTGCCATCAGGTCCGGGACATCCGAAGAGACCCAGTACTTC
j_gene: TRBJ2-2; abundance: .; d_gene: .; v_gene: TRBV25-1; CDR3aa: CASKGGTGELFF; CDR3nt: TGTGCCAGCAAGGGGGGCACCGGGGAGCTGTTTTTT
j_gene: TRBJ2-7; abundance: .; d_gene: TRBD1; v_gene: TRBV6-6; CDR3aa: CASRTASGQGTGEQYF; CDR3nt: TGTGCCAGCAGAACCGCCTCAGGACAGGGAACGGGGGAGCAGTACTTC
j_gene: TRBJ2-1; abundance: .; d_gene: TRBD2; v_gene: TRBV4-1; CDR3aa: CASSQDSGTSGRSSYNEQFF; CDR3nt: TGCGCCAGCAGCCAAGATTCCGGGACTAGCGGGAGGAGCTCCTACAATGAGCAGTTCTTC
j_gene: TRBJ2-7; abundance: .; d_gene: TRBD1; v_gene: TRBV6-5; CDR3aa: CASSYSGQSSYEQYF; CDR3nt: TGTGCCAGCAGTTACTCGGGACAGAGCTCCTACGAGCAGTACTTC
j_gene: TRBJ2-1; abundance: .; d_gene: TRBD2; v_gene: TRBV11-1; CDR3aa: CASSSPESGRFEQFF; CDR3nt: TGTGCCAGCAGCTCCCCCGAAAGCGGGAGGTTTGAGCAGTTCTTC
j_gene: TRBJ2-7; abundance: .; d_gene: TRBD1; v_gene: TRBV19; CDR3aa: CASSMRTGGAYEQYF; CDR3nt: TGTGCCAGTAGTATGAGGACAGGGGGAGCCTACGAGCAGTACTTC
j_gene: TRBJ1-1; abundance: .; d_gene: TRBD1; v_gene: TRBV5-1; CDR3aa: CASSLQGGTEAFF; CDR3nt: TGCGCCAGCAGCTTACAGGGGGGGACTGAAGCTTTCTTT
j_gene: TRBJ1-5; abundance: .; d_gene: TRBD1; v_gene: TRBV6-5; CDR3aa: CASMAGGRGNQPQHF; CDR3nt: TGTGCCAGCATGGCAGGGGGACGCGGCAATCAGCCCCAGCATTTT
j_gene: TRBJ2-7; abundance: .; d_gene: .; v_gene: TRBV6-5; CDR3aa: CASSYSISGSFGEQYF; CDR3nt: TGTGCCAGCAGTTACTCGATCAGCGGTTCCTTCGGGGAGCAGTACTTC
j_gene: TRBJ2-1; abundance: .; d_gene: .; v_gene: TRBV5-6; CDR3aa: CASSLVLVNEQFF; CDR3nt: TGTGCCAGCAGCTTGGTTTTGGTCAATGAGCAGTTCTTC
j_gene: TRBJ2-4; abundance: once; d_gene: TRBD1; v_gene: TRBV6-5; CDR3aa: CASSLRGLAKNIQYF; CDR3nt: TGTGCCAGCAGTCTCAGGGGGCTAGCCAAAAACATTCAGTACTTC
j_gene: TRBJ2-1; abundance: .; d_gene: .; v_gene: TRBV30; CDR3aa: CAWSVASYEQFF; CDR3nt: TGTGCCTGGTCAGTGGCAAGCTACGAGCAGTTCTTC
j_gene: TRBJ2-3; abundance: .; d_gene: TRBD1; v_gene: TRBV18; CDR3aa: CASSPLGTGTDTQYF; CDR3nt: TGTGCCAGCTCACCCCTTGGGACAGGGACAGATACGCAGTATTTT
j_gene: TRBJ1-5; abundance: .; d_gene: .; v_gene: TRBV19; CDR3aa: CASSIDSSNQPQHF; CDR3nt: TGTGCCAGTAGCATTGACAGTAGCAATCAGCCCCAGCATTTT
j_gene: TRBJ2-3; abundance: .; d_gene: TRBD1; v_gene: TRBV5-4; CDR3aa: CASTRQGMITDTQYF; CDR3nt: TGTGCCAGCACCCGACAGGGGATGATCACAGATACGCAGTATTTT
j_gene: TRBJ2-3; abundance: .; d_gene: .; v_gene: TRBV10-1; CDR3aa: CASSDGGEADTQYF; CDR3nt: TGCGCCAGCAGTGACGGCGGAGAGGCAGATACGCAGTATTTT
j_gene: TRBJ2-7; abundance: .; d_gene: TRBD2; v_gene: TRBV29-1; CDR3aa: CSAGLAGGPLYF; CDR3nt: TGCAGCGCCGGACTAGCGGGAGGCCCTCTGTACTTC
j_gene: TRBJ2-5; abundance: once; d_gene: .; v_gene: TRBV9; CDR3aa: CASSVLDSSQETQYF; CDR3nt: TGTGCCAGCAGCGTACTGGACAGCAGCCAAGAGACCCAGTACTTC
j_gene: TRBJ2-1; abundance: few; d_gene: .; v_gene: TRBV27; CDR3aa: CASSPGDISYNEQFF; CDR3nt: TGTGCCAGCAGCCCCGGGGATATATCTTACAATGAGCAGTTCTTC
j_gene: TRBJ2-7; abundance: .; d_gene: .; v_gene: TRBV12-3/TRBV12-4; CDR3aa: CASSWTTRGEQYF; CDR3nt: TGTGCCAGCAGTTGGACGACTAGGGGCGAGCAGTACTTC
j_gene: TRBJ2-1; abundance: .; d_gene: TRBD2; v_gene: TRBV18; CDR3aa: CASSPRLAGDNEQFF; CDR3nt: TGTGCCAGCTCACCCAGACTAGCGGGGGACAATGAGCAGTTCTTC
j_gene: TRBJ1-6; abundance: .; d_gene: .; v_gene: TRBV19; CDR3aa: CASRSWVGSSYNSPLHF; CDR3nt: TGTGCCAGTAGGTCCTGGGTCGGGAGCTCCTATAATTCACCCCTCCACTTT
j_gene: TRBJ1-1; abundance: .; d_gene: .; v_gene: TRBV9; CDR3aa: CASSTNSGNTEAFF; CDR3nt: TGTGCCAGCAGCACGAATTCAGGAAACACTGAAGCTTTCTTT
j_gene: TRBJ1-5; abundance: few; d_gene: TRBD1; v_gene: TRBV19; CDR3aa: CASSWTGGGNQPQHF; CDR3nt: TGTGCCAGTAGCTGGACAGGGGGCGGGAATCAGCCCCAGCATTTT
j_gene: TRBJ1-4; abundance: once; d_gene: .; v_gene: TRBV24-1; CDR3aa: CATSEGIATNEKLFF; CDR3nt: TGTGCCACCAGTGAGGGAATTGCAACTAATGAAAAACTGTTTTTT